The T cell receptor (beta chain) described here comes from a study of cytomegalovirus exposure and HLA in healthy donors. The table came from immunoSEQ multiplex PCR; TCRdb's copy has only in-frame clones and leaves some out. The profile shows some 180,000 clones, around 80% of them singletons. The study, taken as a whole, reports: Within the approximately 110 validation repertoires, first-cohort TCR clusters tended to co-occur, according to a later analysis. Diagnosis of cytomegalovirus status made by the classifier reportedly showed high specificity and sensitivity.

The study drew the donors from its approximately 130-subject validation cohort, separate from the roughly 700-subject first cohort. This clone was found once. The antigen is not known. Trimming stripped 2 bases from V and 6 bases from J, with 9 bases between. CDR3 length: 14 residues. Germline V lookup: CDR1 SGHRS, CDR2 YFSETQ. The TCR comes from a woman aged 30 to 39 in good health and CMV-seronegative. The sample consisted of PBMCs. This chain uses TRBV5-1 with TRBJ1-6; the D is unclear. This chain's CDR3 is CASSLQGSNSPLHF. CDR3 coding DNA: TGCGCCAGCAGCTTACAAGGGAGTAATTCACCCCTCCACTTT.